Shown below are 3 T cell receptor beta chains from a single sample sequenced in a study of blood T cell repertoires in COVID-19. Produced via immunoSEQ multiplex PCR; TCRdb's table is partial and in-frame only. The sample consists of 150,000 to 200,000 clones, approximately 80% of them appearing once. Sequencing used peripheral blood. The receptors shown here come from a woman aged 50 to 60 with active or convalescent COVID-19.

The chain uses TRBV3-1 (or the pseudogene TRBV3-2) and TRBJ2-1; TRBD2 agrees at 10 bases. The CDR3 runs to 16 residues. V lost 4 bases to trimming and J lost 5 bases; unmatched junction nucleotides: 8. Germline CDR1 reads LGHDT; CDR2 reads YNNKEL (reference sequence). CDR3 residues: CASSRRGSGRNNEQFF. The CDR3 bases are TGTGCCAGCAGCCGTCGAGGTAGCGGGAGGAACAATGAGCAGTTCTTC.

The J gene is TRBJ2-5, the V gene TRBV5-1, with 8 bases lining up with TRBD1. The CDR3 consists of 14 residues. Germline V gene data show CDR1 as SGHRS and CDR2 as YFSETQ. Trimming removed 0 bases from V and 4 bases from J; junction bases left unmatched: 2. CDR3 sequence: CASSLDQGAETQYF. The CDR3, as DNA: TGCGCCAGCAGCTTGGACCAGGGGGCAGAGACCCAGTACTTC.

The chain couples TRBV28 to TRBJ2-1, with 12 bases that match TRBD2. Unmatched junction bases numbered 4, after V lost 6 bases and J lost 4 bases. Germline loops: CDR1 MDHEN, CDR2 SYDVKM. The CDR3 has 15 amino acids. The CDR3 spells CASSRTSGVYNEQFF. The CDR3 coding sequence is TGTGCCAGCAGCCGGACTAGCGGGGTATACAATGAGCAGTTCTTC.